This TCR beta chain stems from a study of blood T cell repertoires in COVID-19 (dated by TCRdb to between 2020 and 2021). Background on the whole study: Samples covering the acute and convalescent phases of COVID-19 were provided by collaborators in the United States, Italy and Spain. Sample metadata almost always included a de-identified subject ID, COVID-19 status, age in years and sex. Samples were obtained from the ongoing ImmuneRACE study (first 160 participants) and from over a thousand subjects provided by 6 global collaborators. Where available, HLA class I and class II types were obtained from metadata supplied by the sample provider rather than from assay-based typing. The repertoires were released in a freely available public database meant as a resource for research on the immune response to SARS-CoV-2. The dataset comprised deeply sampled blood TCRbeta repertoires from subjects exposed to, actively infected with, or recovered from COVID-19. The prospective study material was composed of cDNA or gDNA derived from T cells, B-cell-depleted T cells, or PBMCs.

Remarks on this clone: Its antigen remains unidentified. The input lacks base qualities; no much larger clone sits a single base away.

The immunoSEQ Assay, a bias-controlled multiplex PCR, was used to amplify TCRbeta CDR3 regions from genomic DNA. The paper's processing steps were these. The number of nucleated cells in each sample was estimated by amplification of reference gene primers within the assay. To quantify the absolute abundance of each unique TCRbeta CDR3 rearrangement, sequence reads were collapsed and filtered. Productive Simpson clonality was computed per sample as the square root of Simpson's diversity index over productive rearrangements. TCRdb re-hosts the immuneACCESS table, in-frame sequences only. Its copies lack some clones; in the studies checked, an unresolved V gene accounts for under half of them, and the cause for the rest is not known. The V and J calls and clone size come from that table; D and trimming were worked out from the DNA. This sample comprises about 90,000 clones, more than 85% of them detected only once. The leading ten clones occupy about 2.5% of the sample.

The collaborating institutions used their own protocols to collect whole blood in K2EDTA tubes. For TCRbeta analysis, collaborators shipped samples in one of three forms: frozen whole blood, isolated PBMCs, or DNA extracted from either of those sample types. Study-level results and caveats: How much clinical and demographic metadata was included differed by source and by participant, and the metadata was provided uncurated.

CDR1 LGHNA and CDR2 YNFKEQ are derived from the germline V gene. The V end loses 4 bases and the J end loses 0 bases, and a stretch of 10 bases separates them. Inclusive of the bounding cysteine and phenylalanine, the CDR3 is 14 residues long. The entry retains the CDR3 DNA only, 42 bases that are in frame from base 1. Sequencing was done on a sample of peripheral blood. The chain joins TRBV4-2 to TRBJ2-7; the D gene is not confidently resolved. The clonotype was recovered from a human donor with active COVID-19. The donor label of this sample is uncertain. The bases read TGTGCCAGCAGCCCCCGAGTTCTCTCCTACGAGCAGTACTTC. It is translated as CASSPRVLSYEQYF.